This T cell receptor beta chain was retrieved from a study of T-cell memory formation after mild COVID-19. On the study more broadly: Each donor largely had its own TCR clusters.

The study's findings and limits: Shrinking CD4+ clones were chiefly CM and EM; CD8+ ones were chiefly EMRA. The study found balanced CD4/CD8 in clones contracting day 15 to 85 and a CD4+ lean in later expanders.

This CDR3 is 13 amino acids long. Germline trimming cut 6 bases from V and 10 bases from J; bases unmatched to any gene: 7. TCRalpha and TCRbeta libraries used 5'RACE with constant-segment primers and UMIs. TCRdb used MiXCR to reprocess the 5' RACE reads, holding one entry per CDR3 protein. The sample carries about 49,000 distinct CDR3 sequences, roughly 27% recorded once. This clonotype was observed a single time. Its matching antigen is unknown. This TCR derives from a man between 18 and 29 years old who had mild COVID-19 (a few samples of this study predate the infection). Cell type and time point are not known. This chain connects TRBV12-3 or TRBV12-4 to TRBJ1-1; 11 bases align to TRBD1. The sequencing sample was made of PBMCs or a T cell subset sorted from them (not recorded which). The CDR3 DNA follows: TGTGCCAGCAGATCCGGGACAGGGGGTCGAGCTTTCTTT. Its translation is CASRSGTGGRAFF.